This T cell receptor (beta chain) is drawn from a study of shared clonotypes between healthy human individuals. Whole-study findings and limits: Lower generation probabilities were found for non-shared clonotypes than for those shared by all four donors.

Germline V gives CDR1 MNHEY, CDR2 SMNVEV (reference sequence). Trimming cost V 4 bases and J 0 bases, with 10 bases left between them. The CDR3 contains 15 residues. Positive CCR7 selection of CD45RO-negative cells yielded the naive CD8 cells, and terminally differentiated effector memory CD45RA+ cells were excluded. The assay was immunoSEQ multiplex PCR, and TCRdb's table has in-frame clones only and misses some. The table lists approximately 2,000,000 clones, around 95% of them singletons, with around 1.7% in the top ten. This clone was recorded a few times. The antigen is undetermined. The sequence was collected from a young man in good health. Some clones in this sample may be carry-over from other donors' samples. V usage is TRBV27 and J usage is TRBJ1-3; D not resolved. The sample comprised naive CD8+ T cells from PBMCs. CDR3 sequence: CASSSTISSGNTIYF. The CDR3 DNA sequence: TGTGCCAGCAGTTCAACAATTAGCTCTGGAAACACCATATATTTT.